The T cell receptor (beta chain) under discussion was sequenced for a study of T cells after posttransplantation cyclophosphamide. For this clone: The antigen remains unidentified.

The assay was immunoSEQ multiplex PCR, and TCRdb's table has in-frame clones only and misses some. The repertoire holds about 9,800 clones, with approximately 88% as singletons. The germline gives CDR1 SGDLS, CDR2 YYNGEE. V dropped 3 bases and J dropped 0 bases, with 25 bases sitting between them. This CDR3 is 20 amino acids long. Methotrexate plus calcineurin inhibitor accompanied controls' myeloablative marrow transplants; sampling was 1 year later. Study results and caveats: Tissue-infiltrating T cells from skin or gut overlapped little with blood T cells. TRB clonality was highly associated with recipient CMV seropositivity and reactivation. Later post-transplant blood repertoires were often dominated by donor CD8+ memory clones.

The chain recombines TRBV9 with TRBJ2-1; tentatively, D is TRBD2 (7 bases). The TCR sequence derives from a male patient aged 50 to 59 who received an allogeneic stem cell transplant from an unrelated donor, was CMV-positive, and had chronic GVHD only. T cells may partly derive from the graft donor. Sequenced material: PBMCs, taken about 450 days after allogeneic stem cell transplant with calcineurin inhibitor and methotrexate. The CDR3 sequence: CASSGLEGRGALSSYNEQFF. The CDR3 nucleotides are TGTGCCAGCAGCGGTCTAGAGGGCCGGGGGGCGTTGAGCTCCTACAATGAGCAGTTCTTC.